The 27 T cell receptor beta chains reported below all come from one sample, sequenced in a study. TCRdb redid the calling of the RT-PCR reads with MiXCR, one entry per CDR3 protein. Of hundreds of thousands of distinct CDR3 sequences in the sample, 14% were seen once. Sequenced material: memory CD4+ T cells from blood. These receptors were obtained from a female donor in good health, serving as a healthy control.

The V call is TRBV12-3 or TRBV12-4, the J call TRBJ2-5; the match to TRBD2 covers 12 bases. With 3 bases clipped from V and 5 bases from J, the junction kept 7 bases outside the gene matches. The CDR3 spans 16 residues. The CDR3 reads CASSLASGRAVETQYF. The CDR3 region has the DNA TGTGCCAGCAGTTTGGCTAGCGGGAGGGCCGTGGAGACCCAGTACTTC.

A word on this clonotype: Since a much larger clone is just one base distant, this may be a read error. CDR3 amino acids: CASGVTGPPYEQYF. The CDR3 DNA reads as TGTGCCAGCGGCGTGACAGGGCCGCCCTACGAGCAGTACTTC. The chain uses TRBV5-6 and TRBJ2-7; 7 bases are a match to TRBD1. The CDR3 consists of 14 residues. Looked up from germline, CDR1 is SGHDT and CDR2 is YYEEEE. The ends lost 7 bases at V and 2 bases at J; junction bases unmatched: 9.

The chain combines TRBV3-1 with TRBJ2-7, with a tentative D call TRBD1 (6 bases). The CDR3 is 16 amino acids. The germline gives CDR1 LGHDT, CDR2 YNNKEL (reference sequence). Trimming took 4 bases from V and 3 from J, leaving 19 bases between them. CDR3 region: CASSLHQGQKLYEQYF. The CDR3 DNA is TGTGCCAGCAGCCTGCACCAGGGGCAAAAACTCTACGAGCAGTACTTC.

This clonotype was found many times. The chain uses TRBV20-1 and TRBJ2-4; 15 bases align to TRBD2. Germline CDR1 is DFQATT and CDR2 is SNEGSKA (reference sequence). V gave up 6 bases and J gave up 0 bases; unmatched junction bases: 6. The CDR3 length is 17 residues. The CDR3 DNA sequence: TGCAGTGCGCCGGGACTAGCGGGGGGAATAGCCAAAAACATTCAGTACTTC. It encodes CSAPGLAGGIAKNIQYF.

The sample holds a few counts of this clonotype. The chain combines TRBV5-6 with TRBJ1-5; 8 bases line up with TRBD1. The V gene's germline CDR1 is SGHDT and CDR2 YYEEEE. The CDR3 totals 16 residues. J lost 5 bases, V lost 0 bases, and 7 bases had no gene match. The CDR3 reads CASSLAGTGQHQPQHF. The CDR3 nucleotides read TGTGCCAGCAGCTTGGCGGGGACAGGCCAACATCAGCCCCAGCATTTT.

CDR3 sequence: CASSLVGEEGYGYTF. The CDR3 DNA reads TGCGCCAGCAGCTTGGTAGGGGAGGAAGGCTATGGCTACACCTTC. The rearrangement uses TRBV5-1 and TRBJ1-2; D might be TRBD1 (5 bases). Deletions cut 0 bases from V and 4 bases from J, with 13 bases between. Germline values: CDR1 SGHRS, CDR2 YFSETQ. CDR3 length equals 15 residues.

The V call is TRBV5-6, the J call TRBJ2-7; D not certain. CDR1 and CDR2 (germline): SGHDT, YYEEEE. The V and J ends lost 0 bases and 0 bases respectively, with 22 bases between them. The CDR3 is 19 amino acids. The CDR3 region is CASSLGLKRISRSSYEQYF. The DNA of the CDR3 is TGTGCCAGCAGCTTGGGATTAAAGCGAATATCACGTAGCTCCTACGAGCAGTACTTC.

In its sample, this clonotype was seen a few times. The chain has TRBV6-1 and TRBJ1-2, with D tentatively TRBD1 (5 bases). This CDR3 is built from 19 residues. Germline CDR1 reads MNHNS; CDR2 reads SASEGT. The ends were cut back, 2 bases at V and 1 base at J, with 23 bases in the middle. CDR3 loop: CASSETTPPRGHHNYGYTF. The CDR3 region has the DNA TGTGCCAGCAGTGAAACTACCCCTCCCCGGGGCCACCATAACTATGGCTACACCTTC.

The chain employs TRBV30 and TRBJ2-1; 9 nucleotides line up with TRBD1. Germline CDR1 and CDR2: GTSNPN and SVGIG (reference sequence). The CDR3 contains 15 residues. The junction had 6 bases not matched to a gene; V was cut back by 2 bases and J by 4 bases. CDR3 region: CAWSPSDRGYNEQFF. The CDR3 DNA reads TGTGCCTGGAGTCCATCCGACAGGGGGTACAATGAGCAGTTCTTC.

Ten or more counts support this clonotype. The rearrangement links TRBV20-1 to TRBJ2-3; TRBD2 matches at 13 bases. From germline, CDR1 is DFQATT and CDR2 SNEGSKA (reference sequence). CDR3 size: 16 residues. The trim removed 3 bases at V and 4 bases at J, leaving 7 bases unmatched. The DNA of the CDR3 is TGCAGTGCTAGTCCGGTACTAGCGGGAGGGCCAGATACGCAGTATTTT. It yields the protein CSASPVLAGGPDTQYF.

This chain joins TRBV3-1 and TRBJ2-3, with 13 nucleotides matching TRBD2. The CDR3 length is 17 residues. Looked up from germline, CDR1 is LGHDT and CDR2 is YNNKEL (reference sequence). J lost 3 bases, V lost 4 bases, and 7 bases had no gene match. The CDR3 coding sequence is TGTGCCAGCAGCCCCCTCCCACTAGCGGGGGGGACAGATACGCAGTATTTT. This translates into CASSPLPLAGGTDTQYF.

This clonotype came up many times. The chain links TRBV6-6 to TRBJ1-3; no firm D call. The CDR3 length is 19 residues. Trimming pared 0 bases from V and 0 bases from J, leaving 18 bases between. CDR1 MNHNY and CDR2 SVGAGI come from the germline V gene (reference sequence). The CDR3 DNA sequence: TGTGCCAGCAGTTACTCGATTGTAAAGGCTCTTTCCTCTGGAAACACCATATATTTT. Translated, it gives CASSYSIVKALSSGNTIYF.

This clonotype was detected many times. The chain joins TRBV7-2 to TRBJ2-3; 9 positions agree with TRBD2. Germline CDR1 is SGHTA and CDR2 is FQGNSA. The ends lost 1 base at V and 6 bases at J; junction bases unmatched: 8. The CDR3 contains 16 residues. DNA of the CDR3: TGTGCCAGCAGCTTAGTTGGTCTAGCGGGAAGGGATACGCAGTATTTT. This translates into CASSLVGLAGRDTQYF. Using reference TRBV7-2 and TRBJ2-3 for the parts outside the CDR3, the full variable domain is GAGVSQSPSNKVTEKGKDVELRCDPISGHTALYWYRQSLGQGLEFLIYFQGNSAPDKSGLPSDRFSAERTGGSVSTLTIQRTQQEDSAVYLCASSLVGLAGRDTQYFGPGTRLTVL.

There are many counts of this clonotype. V is TRBV12-3 or TRBV12-4 and J is TRBJ1-1; D ambiguous. V lost 6 bases and J 2 bases, leaving 10 bases between the germline ends. The CDR3 covers 13 residues. The CDR3 sequence is CASREGSNTEAFF. CDR3 nucleotides: TGTGCCAGCAGGGAAGGCAGCAACACTGAAGCTTTCTTT.

This clonotype was detected only a few times. The chain combines TRBV20-1 with TRBJ2-3, with D hard to call. The V end was cut by 8 bases, the J end by 5 bases, with 8 bases between. CDR3 size: 10 residues. The germline CDR1 and CDR2 sequences are DFQATT and SNEGSKA (reference sequence). CDR3: CSPAQDTQYF. The CDR3 nucleotides are TGCAGTCCCGCACAAGATACGCAGTATTTT.

This clonotype was recorded a few times. The chain joins TRBV7-2 to TRBJ2-7; either TRBD1 or TRBD2 may supply D (5 bases each). With 4 bases removed from V and 0 bases from J, the gap between germline ends came to 13 bases. The CDR3 loop spans 15 amino acids. CDR1 is SGHTA, CDR2 FQGNSA, per germline. The CDR3 protein is CASSWDGDSSYEQYF. The CDR3 nucleotides read TGTGCCAGCAGCTGGGACGGGGATAGCTCCTACGAGCAGTACTTC.

Notes on this clonotype: A much larger clone lies one base from this, so it may be a read error. V gene TRBV11-3 combines with J gene TRBJ2-2; D gene uncertain. The germline V and J ends were trimmed by 2 bases and 7 bases, with 5 bases remaining between them. Germline V gene data show CDR1 as SGHNT and CDR2 as YENEEA. The CDR3 spans 12 residues. The CDR3 is CASSLWGGELFF. The CDR3 DNA reads TGTGCCAGCAGCTTATGGGGCGGGGAGCTGTTTTTT. Looking up the rest from reference TRBV11-3 and TRBJ2-2 gives the full variable domain: EAGVVQSPRYKIIEKKQPVAFWCNPISGHNTLYWYLQNLGQGPELLIRYENEEAVDDSQLPKDRFSAERLKGVDSTLKIQPAELGDSAVYLCASSLWGGELFFGEGSRLTVL.

The chain links TRBV20-1 to TRBJ1-1, with 7 bases fitting TRBD1. The CDR3 consists of 13 residues. CDR1 DFQATT and CDR2 SNEGSKA come from the germline V gene (reference sequence). Germline trimming cut 5 bases from V and 7 bases from J; bases unmatched to any gene: 10. The CDR3 reads CSAVAGTDVEAFF. Written as DNA, the CDR3 is TGCAGTGCTGTCGCCGGGACAGACGTTGAAGCTTTCTTT.

This clonotype has just a few counts. The genes are TRBV12-3 or TRBV12-4 and TRBJ1-6, with TRBD1 matching 9 bases. Losses at the gene ends were 1 base for V and 3 bases for J; bases not matched to a gene: 1. This CDR3 region has 16 residues. The CDR3 nucleotides are TGTGCCAGCAGTTTAGAGGGACAGGGCTATAATTCACCCCTCCACTTT. Translated, it gives CASSLEGQGYNSPLHF.

The gene calls are TRBV20-1 and TRBJ2-1, with 8 bases that match TRBD2. Germline CDR1 and CDR2: DFQATT and SNEGSKA (reference sequence). The CDR3 totals 16 residues. With 3 bases clipped from V and 4 bases from J, the junction kept 11 bases outside the gene matches. The CDR3 region has the DNA TGCAGTGCTAGGGAACTGAGCGGGAGTCATTACAATGAGCAGTTCTTC. This codes for CSARELSGSHYNEQFF.

This clonotype turned up a few times. The chain links TRBV15 to TRBJ2-7; D is ambiguous. This CDR3 spans 13 amino acids. The V end lost 0 bases, the J end lost 1 base, and 4 bases lay between the germline ends. Per the germline V gene, CDR1 is LNHNV and CDR2 is YYDKDF (reference sequence). CDR3 in amino acids: CATSREYSYEQYF. In DNA, the CDR3 is TGTGCCACCAGCAGAGAGTATTCCTACGAGCAGTACTTC.

The chain couples TRBV6-6 to TRBJ1-3, with 9 bases aligning to TRBD1. The CDR3 contains 14 residues. Germline V CDR1 and CDR2: MNHNY, SVGAGI (reference sequence). V lost 7 bases to trimming and J lost 4 bases; unmatched junction nucleotides: 5. The CDR3 region has the DNA TGTGCCAGCACCCTACAGGGGGCAGGAAACACCATATATTTT. It translates to CASTLQGAGNTIYF.

This chain joins TRBV20-1 and TRBJ2-1; D unresolved. Germline V CDR1 and CDR2: DFQATT, SNEGSKA (reference sequence). This CDR3 region has 15 residues. Between the trimmed V and J ends, which lost 4 bases and 0 bases, there was a span of 13 bases. CDR3: CSAIFRQSSYNEQFF. The CDR3 coding sequence is TGCAGTGCTATTTTCCGCCAGAGCTCCTACAATGAGCAGTTCTTC.

This clonotype was counted between two and nine times. CDR3 bases: TGTGCCACCGGTTTTCGAGGCAATCAGCCCCAGCATTTT. It codes for CATGFRGNQPQHF. The chain joins TRBV3-1 to TRBJ1-5; D gene uncertain. CDR1 is LGHDT, CDR2 YNNKEL, per germline (reference sequence). V dropped 10 bases and J dropped 2 bases, with 12 bases sitting between them. This CDR3 comprises 13 residues.

V and J are TRBV7-2 and TRBJ1-2, with TRBD1 matching 7 bases. The CDR3 runs to 12 residues. Germline V gene sequence: CDR1 SGHTA, CDR2 FQGNSA. V gave up 3 bases and J gave up 8 bases; unmatched junction bases: 3. CDR3 sequence: CASSFQGGGYTF. The CDR3 region has the DNA TGTGCCAGCAGCTTTCAAGGGGGCGGCTACACCTTC.

This clonotype was observed a few times. V gene TRBV25-1 combines with J gene TRBJ2-1; tentative D call: TRBD2 (5 bases). The V gene lost 1 base and the J gene lost 4 bases, with 14 bases spanning the gap. Germline V gene data show CDR1 as MGHDK and CDR2 as SYGVNS. The CDR3 totals 16 residues. The CDR3 DNA sequence: TGTGCCAGCAGTGAATCGCCTAGCCCTATTTACAATGAGCAGTTCTTC. Protein: CASSESPSPIYNEQFF.

The sample holds many counts of this clonotype. The chain employs TRBV27 and TRBJ1-2; possible D gene TRBD1, 5 bases. Germline loops: CDR1 MNHEY, CDR2 SMNVEV (reference sequence). The CDR3 totals 16 residues. V shed 6 bases and J shed 7 bases, with 24 bases lying between them. This CDR3 is CASRGLAGRVSGGYTF. CDR3 nucleotides: TGTGCCAGCAGGGGCCTGGCAGGGAGAGTGAGCGGTGGCTACACCTTC.